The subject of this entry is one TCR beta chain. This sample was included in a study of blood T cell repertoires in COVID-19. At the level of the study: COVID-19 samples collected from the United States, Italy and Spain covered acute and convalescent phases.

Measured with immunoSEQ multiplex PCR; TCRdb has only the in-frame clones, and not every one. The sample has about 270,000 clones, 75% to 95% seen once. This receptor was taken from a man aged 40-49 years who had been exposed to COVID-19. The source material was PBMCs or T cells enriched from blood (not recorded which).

CDR3 protein: CACLTRGEKLFF. CDR3 nucleotide sequence: TGTGCCTGCTTAACTCGTGGTGAAAAACTGTTTTTT. The V and J genes are TRBV30 and TRBJ1-4; the D is unclear. Germline values: CDR1 GTSNPN, CDR2 SVGIG (reference sequence). The CDR3 spans 12 residues. V was trimmed by 6 bases and J by 7 bases, leaving 12 bases between them.